Given below is one T cell receptor beta chain in context. Recruitment covered 20 to 25 US areas and drew participants whose ages spanned about 18 to 100 years. In the 2 weeks before study entry, exposed participants met a COVID-19 case, which was PCR-confirmed or clinician-diagnosed. Germline trimming cut 3 bases from V and 3 bases from J; bases unmatched to any gene: 5. Germline-derived CDR1 and CDR2 are MNHNS and SASEGT. The CDR3 covers 15 residues. These data belong to a study of blood T cell repertoires in COVID-19. Study in general: T cells, B-cell-depleted T cells, or PBMCs provided the cDNA or gDNA that served as material.

Per the original methods: Amplification from reference gene primers served as the basis for estimated nucleated cell counts. Measured with immunoSEQ multiplex PCR; TCRdb has only the in-frame clones, and not every one. Clone size and the V and J calls come from that table; the DNA yielded D and trimming. Of about 430,000 clones in the sample, more than 70% were seen once. The chain has TRBV6-1 and TRBJ1-5; 7 bases fit TRBD1. Sequences were obtained from PBMCs or T cells enriched from blood (not recorded which). The sequence was collected from a young woman who had been exposed to COVID-19. The CDR3 nucleotides read TGTGCCAGCAGTGACATGGGACAGATCAATCAGCCCCAGCATTTT. Encoded protein: CASSDMGQINQPQHF.